The rows below give T cell receptor beta chains drawn from one sample of a study of T cell repertoires in ileal Crohn's disease. Measured with immunoSEQ multiplex PCR; TCRdb has only the in-frame clones, and not every one. In the table there are fewer than 5,000 clones, 74% of which are singletons. Sequences were obtained from ileal tissue. The receptor set was obtained from an adult with Crohn's disease. Both conserved end residues are part of each CDR3. The D gene is left open where the match is weak. Where a row states a size, it is once, few, many or the class of an expanded clone; other rows omit it.

CDR3 protein	CDR3 DNA	clone size	CDR3 length	D gene	V gene	J gene
CAINPGYGYTF	TGTGCCATTAACCCCGGGTATGGCTACACCTTC	.	11	.	TRBV28	TRBJ1-2
CASSFSYEQYF	TGTGCCAGCAGCTTTTCATACGAGCAGTACTTC	.	11	.	TRBV7-9	TRBJ2-7
CASSRSLVLNEQYF	TGTGCCAGCAGTAGGTCCCTAGTCCTCAACGAGCAGTACTTC	.	14	.	TRBV28	TRBJ2-7
CAWTSGETQYF	TGTGCCTGGACAAGCGGAGAGACCCAGTACTTC	.	11	.	TRBV30	TRBJ2-5
CASRSTSHRDRESNQPQHF	TGTGCCAGCAGGAGTACCTCCCACAGGGATCGAGAAAGCAATCAGCCCCAGCATTTT	few	19	.	TRBV2	TRBJ1-5
CASSWTASEQYF	TGTGCCAGCAGTTGGACAGCGAGCGAGCAGTACTTC	large	12	.	TRBV6-6	TRBJ2-7
CASSLSGRGYTF	TGTGCCAGCAGTTTATCGGGCCGTGGCTACACCTTC	.	12	.	TRBV27	TRBJ1-2
CASSLELPTGDGGASGNTIYF	TGTGCCAGCAGCTTAGAACTCCCCACGGGGGACGGCGGGGCAAGTGGAAACACCATATATTTT	.	21	.	TRBV7-8	TRBJ1-3
CASSLEGGDEAFF	TGTGCCAGCAGCTTAGAGGGAGGGGATGAAGCTTTCTTT	.	13	.	TRBV7-9	TRBJ1-1
CASSLVPGQGNGYTF	TGCGCCAGCAGCTTGGTACCGGGACAGGGAAATGGCTACACCTTC	.	15	TRBD1	TRBV5-1	TRBJ1-2
CASRGGDSSYNSPLHF	TGTGCCAGCAGAGGAGGGGACAGCTCCTATAATTCACCCCTCCACTTT	large	16	TRBD1	TRBV7-9	TRBJ1-6
CASSLSQMSSYNEQFF	TGTGCCAGCAGCTTATCACAGATGAGCTCCTACAATGAGCAGTTCTTC	.	16	.	TRBV11-3	TRBJ2-1
CASSTEGTGELFF	TGCGCCAGCAGCACCGAGGGCACCGGGGAGCTGTTTTTT	.	13	.	TRBV4-1	TRBJ2-2
CAREDRGYVYEQYF	TGTGCCAGGGAAGACAGGGGATACGTCTACGAGCAGTACTTC	.	14	TRBD1	TRBV5-6	TRBJ2-7
CASSPGRGMAFF	TGTGCCAGCAGCCCCGGGAGGGGTATGGCTTTCTTT	.	12	.	TRBV11-2	TRBJ1-1
CASSLYTGGTYEQYF	TGTGCCAGCAGTTTATACACGGGGGGGACCTACGAGCAGTACTTC	.	15	TRBD2	TRBV27	TRBJ2-7
CSVPIDGGAGEQFF	TGCAGCGTTCCTATCGACGGGGGGGCCGGTGAGCAGTTCTTC	.	14	TRBD2	TRBV29-1	TRBJ2-1